This T cell receptor (beta chain) was recorded in a study of T cells in localized non-small cell lung cancer. Notes on this clone: What it binds is not known.

General observations from the study: Blood T cell density predicted longer survival; adjacent-lung clonality, shorter. The study found T cell clonality highest in uninvolved adjacent lung, above tumor.

Germline trimming cut 4 bases from V and 8 bases from J; bases unmatched to any gene: 3. The CDR3 runs 12 residues. The germline V gene has CDR1 LNHDA and CDR2 SQIVND (reference sequence). Generated by immunoSEQ multiplex PCR, the TCRdb table keeps only in-frame clones and is missing some. The data contain 3,000 to 4,000 clones, around 54% of them singletons. The receptor's source is a woman between 18 and 55 years old with stage I lung adenocarcinoma. Source: lymph node tissue, taken before any cancer treatment. The chain uses TRBV19 and TRBJ1-1, with TRBD1 matching over 8 bases. CDR3 nucleotide sequence: TGTGCCAGTAGTAGGACAGGGCGGGAAGCTTTCTTT. Translation gives CASSRTGREAFF. The whole variable domain, remainder taken from reference TRBV19 and TRBJ1-1, is DGGITQSPKYLFRKEGQNVTLSCEQNLNHDAMYWYRQDPGQGLRLIYYSQIVNDFQKGDIAEGYSVSREKKESFPLTVTSAQKNPTAFYLCASSRTGREAFFGQGTRLTVV.